This T cell receptor beta chain was documented in a study of control samples from healthy donors and cancer patients (dated by TCRdb to the early 2020s). Trimming at the junction amounts to 7 bases on V and 6 bases on J, and the germline ends lie 13 bases apart. From a lookup of the germline V gene (reference sequence), CDR1 and CDR2 are LNHDA and SQIVND. Spanning cysteine to phenylalanine, the CDR3 consists of 13 amino acids. The kept DNA is CDR3 alone, 39 bases in frame from the first base. As concerns this clone: Its antigen remains unidentified. No much larger clone is present one base from it, and per-base qualities are unavailable.

Libraries came from the immunoSEQ multiplex PCR assay. TCRdb provides this immuneACCESS table in a form limited to in-frame rearrangements. Some clones are lacking; in checked studies, under half of them reflect an unresolved V gene, and why the rest are absent is not known. For this sample there are about 60,000 clones; 92% appear just once. About 1.5% of the sample goes to the ten largest clones. The V and J genes are TRBV19 and TRBJ2-1; too little of a D gene remains to name it. This receptor was obtained from a man aged 35 to 55 with colorectal cancer. Material: PBMCs. The base sequence is TGTGCCAGTACCCTGGGGTGGACCAATGAGCAGTTCTTC. It translates to CASTLGWTNEQFF.